This record covers a single T cell receptor (beta chain). Antigen: not known. Germline loops: CDR1 MNHEY, CDR2 SVGAGI. Trimming left V 0 bases short and J 10 bases short, with 19 bases between. This CDR3 has 16 amino acids. The PCR ran on 60 Vbeta and 13 Jbeta primers. This table comes from immunoSEQ multiplex PCR, and its TCRdb copy is limited to in-frame clones, with some not included. The data contain under 200,000 clones, 70% to 90% of them singletons. The sample is drawn from a study of cytomegalovirus exposure and HLA in healthy donors. Study-wide points: A few CMV-associated chains were confirmed in vitro to be specific for CMV antigens.

The V gene is TRBV6-5, the J gene TRBJ2-1; possibly TRBD1 for D (6 bases). What was sequenced was PBMCs. The clonotype originates from a woman aged 25 to 45 in good health and CMV-seronegative. The CDR3 sequence is CASSYSLAGTKLEQFF. CDR3 nucleotide sequence: TGTGCCAGCAGTTACTCTCTGGCCGGGACAAAATTAGAGCAGTTCTTC.